This TCR beta chain was identified during a study of cytomegalovirus exposure and HLA in healthy donors (dated by TCRdb to about 2017). In the study overall: An earlier analysis of 587 of the donors reported approximately 260 Gb of sequence data and 100 million to 120 million unique TCR beta sequences obtained from about 200 million T cells. Along with the approximately 670-subject first cohort, a separate validation cohort of over 90 different subjects was used. Among the roughly 400 genotyped donors, around 81% belonged to the genetic ancestry cluster associated with self-reported Caucasian donors. An early release that covered 640 HLA-typed donors contained around 330 gigabases of sequencing data and 65 million to 100 million unique TCR sequences. The number of donors typed differed by locus, with 629-630 for A, B, C, DRB1 and DQB1, roughly 520 for DQA1, some 570 for DPA1, and roughly 450 for DPB1. The study was designed to test whether signatures of past pathogen exposure could be identified by cataloging public T cell receptors. All discovery cohort repertoires had been generated on a single sequencing platform. On average, 235,054 unique TCR beta nucleotide sequences were sequenced per donor among about 400 genotyped donors of the cohort, with 15% to 20% of those sequences being non-productive. Five DR-DQ haplotypes were handled as single units for association and clustering because linkage in the cohort was strong. A later genetic analysis took genome-wide SNP genotypes for about 55% of the 666 donors and used that subset as a discovery cohort. An earlier analysis of approximately 580 of the donors used high-throughput TCR beta sequencing to judge whether each TCR beta V gene segment behaved as functional or pseudogenic. To predict cytomegalovirus infection status, the study brought together high-throughput TCR immunosequencing, statistical association of individual TCRs with disease status, and machine learning. Alongside the repertoire data, information on donor age, sex, ethnicity and CMV serostatus was compiled. A later analysis re-examined previously published TCR beta repertoires from over 500 donors and added high-resolution HLA genotyping to investigate patterns of TCR occurrence. HLA typing covered class I and class II loci at four-digit resolution. The T cell repertoires of 670 or so subjects were profiled by immunosequencing and related to cytomegalovirus serostatus. The later analysis used no new phenotypic data to find candidate immune exposures, relying instead on TCR beta sequences and their occurrence across donors.

Overall study outcomes, separate from this receptor: A cluster of highly shared sequence variants was judged likely to be a technical artifact of the sequencing pipeline. In a later analysis, about 17,000 TCR beta sequences were associated with specific HLA alleles at a false discovery rate of 0.05. In vitro tests confirmed that a few of the cytomegalovirus-associated TCR beta chains recognize cytomegalovirus antigens. Most TCR sequences were observed very rarely across donors, whereas some public TCRs were present in many individuals. This cohort had only TCR beta chains sequenced, and the lack of alpha or paired-chain data limited which features could be detected. Because some donors lacked HLA typing at each locus, the association tests relied only on the typed subset. Because the 87-base-pair reads could not distinguish some IMGT-functional V segments, including TRBV6-2 and TRBV6-3, those segments were excluded. A further reported finding was that TCR beta sequences accurately predicted the HLA-A and HLA-B alleles for most subjects in the first cohort. Linkage disequilibrium might explain the correlated functional status among segregating V segments, but an unknown experimental factor could not be ruled out. An association between a missense DCLRE1C variant and V-gene and J-gene trimming of TCR beta chains was found in a later genetic analysis and replicated in an independent cohort. An earlier analysis of approximately 590 of the donors showed that most TCR beta V segments appeared in productive rearrangements either about 87% or about 30% of the time, which broadly matched IMGT annotations. In a later genetic analysis, fewer N-insertions in productive TCRs were reported among donors in an Asian-associated ancestry cluster than the approximately 670-donor mean. In the study, 164 TCR beta chains were listed as associated with cytomegalovirus. Assigning TCR associations to individual alleles was difficult when HLA alleles, especially DR and DQ, strongly co-occurred. According to a later analysis, parvovirus B19, influenza, CMV and Epstein-Barr virus appeared linked to several top co-occurrence clusters. For the cohort, immune exposure information was limited to CMV serostatus. Compared with equally common non-associated chains, HLA-associated TCR beta chains in a later analysis were more clonally expanded and had lower generation probabilities. Cytomegalovirus status was reported to be diagnosed by the classifier with high specificity and sensitivity in both the original and validation cohorts. Over 15 rarely observed V segments, including chromosome 9 orphons, were excluded from the earlier analysis of about 500 of the donors because counts were too low. Roughly uniform sequencing depth across donors was assumed in presence/absence analyses, although this assumption may not hold. In a later analysis, the rate of TCR association differed among HLA loci, with DRB1 alleles having the most associated TCRs and HLA-C alleles having the fewest. The authors suggested that the approach could potentially be generalized to other disease states and immunological phenotypes. According to a later analysis, most CMV-associated TCR beta chains appeared to be HLA-restricted, and the HLA associations seemed to be driven largely by CMV exposure.

Counted from cysteine to phenylalanine, this CDR3 has 15 amino acids. Left in the record is the CDR3 DNA by itself, 45 bases read in frame from the first base. According to the germline V gene, CDR1 reads LGHNA and CDR2 reads YSLEER. The V end loses 1 base and the J end loses 2 bases, and a stretch of 8 bases separates them. The library was obtained by the immunoSEQ multiplex PCR assay. The multiplex PCR relied on a mix of 60 forward primers for TCR Vbeta segments and 13 reverse primers for TCR Jbeta segments. A multiplex PCR assay on genomic DNA amplified the CDR3 region of rearranged TCR beta genes. Amplified TCR beta libraries were sequenced as 87-base-pair reads on the Illumina HiSeq System. Concerning the study's data processing: A later analysis tallied some 79 million unique TCR beta chains across the approximately 670 repertoires, and some 12 million of those chains were shared by two or more donors. To remove PCR and sequencing errors, raw reads were error-corrected and collapsed into unique sequences using a nearest-neighbor algorithm that merged closely related sequences. To assign V, D and J gene segments, CDR3 sequences were aligned to IMGT reference sequences. For a sequence to be retained, a match of at least six nucleotides was required to both a V gene segment and a J gene segment. A rearrangement counted as productive if the CDR3 had no stop codons and remained in frame with V and J, and every other rearrangement counted as non-productive. CDR3 was defined according to IMGT convention as the region running from the second conserved V-encoded cysteine to the conserved J-encoded phenylalanine. Sequences without an unambiguous match to a single V gene segment were excluded from the earlier analysis of 587 of the donors. In an earlier analysis of a few hundred of the donors, V segments were called functional above 56.7% productive rearrangements and were called segregating when the between-donor standard deviation exceeded 5%. A statistical classification framework was built to diagnose cytomegalovirus status from the catalog of TCR beta chain sequences. A later analysis assigned V and J genes by comparing TCR nucleotide sequences with IMGT/GENE-DB human TR gene sequences. In a later analysis, CDR3 sequences and most-parsimonious VDJ recombination scenarios were assigned using the TCRdist pipeline. In a later analysis, every TCR beta chain was defined by the combination of its CDR3 amino acid sequence and its V-gene family, and reads without a unique V-gene family were dropped. In a later analysis, fewer than 650 highly shared, low-generation-probability nucleotide sequences were removed to address suspected cross-contamination and a sequencing artifact. A later analysis calculated a clonal expansion index for each public chain from normalized within-repertoire ranks of inferred template counts. In a later analysis, generation probabilities were computed with a VDJ recombination model fitted to out-of-frame rearrangements, and the resulting probabilities were checked against IGoR. Hypergeometric tests were used in a later analysis to score TCR-TCR, TCR-HLA and TCR-CMV co-occurrence, with a repertoire-size bias correction applied to the TCR pairs. False discovery rates were estimated in a later analysis by permuting HLA or CMV assignments 20 times. In a later analysis, co-occurring TCRs were grouped using DBSCAN, and TCRdist sequence similarity was added for clustering within HLA-allele-positive subsets. Co-occurrence clustering excluded repertoires with fewer than 30,000 or more than 120,000 public chains, plus five with anomalous nucleotide sharing. The table was pulled from immuneACCESS by TCRdb, which kept in-frame rearrangements only. Such tables lose some clones; where checked, under half of the loss comes from unresolved V genes, and the rest has no known cause. D and trimming were read from the DNA, whereas the V and J calls and clone size are those reported in that table. This sample is represented by roughly 190,000 clones; approximately 80% of them were singletons. The ten largest clones capture 11% to 15% of the sample.

The cohort comprised fewer than 700 healthy bone marrow donors. All cohort members were sampled while nominally healthy, although unrecorded immune exposures were likely present. The donor tested CMV seropositive, placing the donor among the 250 to 350 seropositive members of the cohort. A peripheral blood sample was provided by each donor, and peripheral blood mononuclear cells were used for TCR beta sequencing. The Qiagen DNeasy Blood Extraction Kit was used to extract genomic DNA from the blood cell samples. Regarding this clone: The specificity of this receptor is unknown. No base-level quality is on record; no much larger clone is a single base apart.

The rearrangement joined TRBV4-3 to TRBJ1-4, with the identity of the D gene unclear. The source of this sequence is a woman in her twenties or thirties in good health and CMV-seropositive. Sequenced input: PBMCs. The nucleotide sequence is given as TGCGCCAGCAGCCAAGGCGCAGGCACTAATGAAAAACTGTTTTTT. Its translation is CASSQGAGTNEKLFF.